The present T cell receptor beta chain was sequenced within a study of Graves' ophthalmopathy and Graves' hyperthyroidism. This clonotype has a handful of counts. The CDR3 length is 14 residues. Germline V CDR1 and CDR2: MNHEY, SVGAGI. J was trimmed by 8 bases and V by 4 bases; bases with no gene match: 7. Amplifying from RNA transcripts, the study obtained TCR beta CDR3 regions. In the first round, RT-PCR was carried out with HTBI primers, and a multiplex PCR formed the second round. TCRdb reprocessed the multiplex PCR reads with MiXCR, giving one entry per CDR3 protein. The repertoire includes about 620,000 distinct CDR3 sequences, about 20% of them detected once, and roughly 6.9% sits in the top ten.

The sequence derives from a woman under 30 with stable Graves' hyperthyroidism. Some clones in this sample may be carry-over from other donors' samples. The source material was peripheral blood. This chain joins TRBV6-5 and TRBJ1-2; TRBD1 aligns across 10 bases. CDR3 in DNA: TGTGCCAGCAGTTTCCTCCGGGACAGGGGAGGCTACACCTTC. Translating it yields CASSFLRDRGGYTF.